The 29 T cell receptor beta chains below were found in one sample sequenced in a study of blood T cell repertoires in COVID-19. Assay used: immunoSEQ multiplex PCR; TCRdb lists only in-frame clones, some missing. The sample consists of 150,000 to 200,000 clones, roughly 87% of them appearing once. The source material was peripheral blood. Source of these receptors: a human donor in a cohort sampled during active COVID-19.

The chain links TRBV30 to TRBJ2-3; TRBD2 agrees at 10 bases. From germline, CDR1 is GTSNPN and CDR2 SVGIG (reference sequence). V gave up 0 bases and J gave up 0 bases; unmatched junction bases: 9. The CDR3 contains 18 residues. In nucleotides, the CDR3 is TGTGCCTGGAGTGTACGTCTAGCGGGGGCGACTAGCACAGATACGCAGTATTTT. Translating it yields CAWSVRLAGATSTDTQYF.

V usage is TRBV28 and J usage is TRBJ2-7, with D possibly TRBD1 on 5 matching bases. The CDR3 consists of 13 residues. The germline CDR1 and CDR2 sequences are MDHEN and SYDVKM. V was shortened by 6 bases and J by 2 bases, with 11 bases between the two germline ends. The chain's CDR3 is CASRSPGPYEQYF. The CDR3 nucleotides are TGTGCCAGCAGATCACCAGGGCCCTACGAGCAGTACTTC.

The rearrangement joins TRBV6-5 to TRBJ2-7, with D hard to call. This CDR3 spans 13 amino acids. Germline loops: CDR1 MNHEY, CDR2 SVGAGI. The V end lost 2 bases, the J end lost 7 bases, and 12 bases lay between the germline ends. The CDR3, as DNA: TGTGCCAGCAGTTACATAGGCCGGGTTGAGCAGTACTTC. Protein product: CASSYIGRVEQYF.

This clone was picked up one time. The chain employs TRBV27 and TRBJ2-7, with TRBD1 matching over 7 bases. Germline trimming cut 3 bases from V and 1 base from J; bases unmatched to any gene: 3. The CDR3 is 14 amino acids. In germline, CDR1 is MNHEY, CDR2 SMNVEV (reference sequence). The DNA for the CDR3 is TGTGCCAGCAGTTTGGGGGACAGATCCTACGAGCAGTACTTC. This translates into CASSLGDRSYEQYF.

There are a few counts of this clone. The chain has TRBV3-1 (or the pseudogene TRBV3-2) and TRBJ1-5; the D is unclear. Germline assignment: CDR1 LGHDT and CDR2 YNNKEL (reference sequence). This CDR3 region has 15 residues. V was cut by 0 bases and J by 5 bases, with 11 bases left in between. The CDR3 nucleotides are TGTGCCAGCAGCCAAGACCGGGGTATCGATCAGCCCCAGCATTTT. Its protein product is CASSQDRGIDQPQHF.

The J gene is TRBJ2-7, the V gene TRBV7-2, with 7 bases lining up with TRBD2. The CDR3 loop spans 14 amino acids. Per germline, CDR1 SGHTA and CDR2 FQGNSA. Germline trimming cut 8 bases from V and 7 bases from J; bases unmatched to any gene: 14. The CDR3 DNA is TGTGCCAGCGGAGGGGACTACCACCCCTGGGAGCAGTACTTC. Residues: CASGGDYHPWEQYF.

The J gene is TRBJ2-3, the V gene TRBV5-1; 8 nucleotides agree with TRBD1. V lost 4 bases and J lost 1; bases outside the gene matches: 5. The germline V gene has CDR1 SGHRS and CDR2 YFSETQ. This CDR3 spans 15 amino acids. CDR3 in DNA: TGCGCCAGCAGCCTCGGACAGGGCCGCACAGATACGCAGTATTTT. Its protein product is CASSLGQGRTDTQYF.

The count of this clone is one. The J gene is TRBJ1-4, the V gene TRBV5-1; tentative D call: TRBD1 (5 bases). The CDR3 sequence is 17 residues long. Per the germline V gene, CDR1 is SGHRS and CDR2 is YFSETQ. V was cut by 4 bases and J by 7 bases, with 23 bases left in between. CDR3 in DNA: TGCGCCAGCAGCCAGGGCCTCTCCTCCCTCGGGAGTGAAAAACTGTTTTTT. Its translation: CASSQGLSSLGSEKLFF.

This rearrangement joins TRBV6-6 to TRBJ1-1; the match to TRBD1 covers 7 bases. Germline V gene lookup returns CDR1 MNHNY and CDR2 SVGAGI (reference sequence). This CDR3 comprises 13 residues. J gave up 5 bases and V 8 bases, and 8 bases lay outside the gene matches. This CDR3 reads CASLETGRTEAFF. The CDR3 bases are TGTGCCAGCCTCGAGACAGGGCGTACTGAAGCTTTCTTT.

V and J are TRBV29-1 and TRBJ1-2, with D perhaps matching TRBD1 (6 bases). The CDR3 loop spans 11 amino acids. Trimming took 7 bases from V and 4 from J, leaving 10 bases between them. Germline CDR1 is SQVTM and CDR2 is ANQGSEA. The DNA of the CDR3 is TGCAGCGCAGCAGGGGCCTATGGCTACACCTTC. Residues: CSAAGAYGYTF.

This clone was seen just once. The CDR3 DNA is TGTGCCAGCAGTTTCCCCGGACTAGCGGGAAGGGAGACCCAGTACTTC. Residues: CASSFPGLAGRETQYF. The chain has TRBV28 and TRBJ2-5; 12 bases match TRBD2. CDR3 length equals 16 residues. V trimming: 3 bases; J trimming: 5 bases; junction bases outside the gene matches: 7. The V gene's germline CDR1 is MDHEN and CDR2 SYDVKM.

The rearrangement uses TRBV11-2 and TRBJ2-7; TRBD2 might be the D (5 bases). The CDR3 has 13 amino acids. Deletions cut 3 bases from V and 3 bases from J, with 9 bases between. Germline V gene lookup returns CDR1 SGHAT and CDR2 FQNNGV. CDR3 region: CASSFHSDYEQYF. The CDR3, as DNA: TGTGCCAGCAGCTTCCATAGCGACTACGAGCAGTACTTC.

This chain joins TRBV20-1 and TRBJ1-4; no clear D. V gave up 3 bases and J gave up 8 bases, with 13 bases separating them. Germline lookup yields CDR1 DFQATT and CDR2 SNEGSKA (reference sequence). This CDR3 comprises 13 residues. The CDR3 DNA reads TGCAGTGCTAGTGAGGAGCGTAAAGAAAAACTGTTTTTT. Its protein is CSASEERKEKLFF.

The CDR3 nucleotides read TGTGCCAGCAGCTTCAAACCGTGGGGACAGGGTGGTGCCGGGGAGCTGTTTTTT. Translating it yields CASSFKPWGQGGAGELFF. The rearrangement links TRBV7-9 to TRBJ2-2, with 9 bases identical to TRBD1. J was trimmed by 6 bases and V by 3 bases; bases with no gene match: 14. This CDR3 is built from 18 residues. Germline CDR1 and CDR2: SEHNR and FQNEAQ (reference sequence).

The rearrangement links TRBV14 to TRBJ2-7; D is possibly TRBD2 (6 bases). Deletions cut 0 bases from V and 2 bases from J, with 11 bases between. Germline loops: CDR1 SGHDN, CDR2 FVKESK. The CDR3 is made up of 15 amino acids. The CDR3 DNA sequence: TGTGCCAGCAGCCAAGAGGGGCTAGCGACCTACGAGCAGTACTTC. Translated: CASSQEGLATYEQYF. The variable domain in full, with the rest retrieved from reference TRBV14 and TRBJ2-7, is EAGVTQFPSHSVIEKGQTVTLRCDPISGHDNLYWYRRVMGKEIKFLLHFVKESKQDESGMPNNRFLAERTGGTYSTLKVQPAELEDSGVYFCASSQEGLATYEQYFGPGTRLTVT.

The genes are TRBV28 and TRBJ1-2, with 7 bases that match TRBD1. This CDR3 is 13 amino acids long. In germline, CDR1 is MDHEN, CDR2 SYDVKM. Trimming at V came to 5 bases and at J to 6 bases, leaving 6 bases not matched to a gene. CDR3: CASSPLRGHGYTF. DNA for the CDR3: TGTGCCAGCAGTCCCCTGAGGGGGCATGGCTACACCTTC.

CDR3 sequence (DNA): TGCGCCAGCAGTCGTGACCCCGGGACAGTGGGTTCAACTAATGAAAAACTGTTTTTT. This translates into CASSRDPGTVGSTNEKLFF. The chain has TRBV5-1 and TRBJ1-4; 7 nucleotides match TRBD1. This CDR3 contains 19 residues. Germline lookup yields CDR1 SGHRS and CDR2 YFSETQ. V was pared by 5 bases and J by 0 bases, with 16 bases of the junction left unmatched.

V and J are TRBV19 and TRBJ1-2, with unresolved D. Per germline, CDR1 LNHDA and CDR2 SQIVND (reference sequence). The V end lost 6 bases, the J end lost 2 bases, and 13 bases lay between the germline ends. CDR3 length equals 14 residues. In DNA form, the CDR3 reads TGTGCCAGTAGGTGGGCAGGCCGAAACTATGGCTACACCTTC. Translation: CASRWAGRNYGYTF.

The chain recombines TRBV21-1 with TRBJ2-7; the table's D call, TRBD1, has no DNA check behind it. TRBV21-1 is flagged as a pseudogene. The CDR3 loop spans 14 amino acids. CDR3 DNA sequence: TGTGCCAGCAGCAAGGGGAAGGGGCGTTACGAGCAGTACTTC. This gives the protein CASSKGKGRYEQYF.

The rearrangement links TRBV4-3 to TRBJ1-2, with 7 bases fitting TRBD1. The CDR3 runs to 15 residues. From germline, CDR1 is LGHNA and CDR2 YSLEER. The trim removed 4 bases at V and 6 bases at J, leaving 11 bases unmatched. CDR3 region: CASSPGQVMLDGYTF. CDR3 bases: TGCGCCAGCAGCCCCGGACAGGTCATGTTGGATGGCTACACCTTC.

This rearrangement joins TRBV28 to TRBJ2-7; 9 bases are a match to TRBD2. CDR3 length equals 16 residues. The J segment lost 5 bases and the V segment lost 4 bases, leaving 12 bases of the junction unmatched. Per the germline V gene, CDR1 is MDHEN and CDR2 is SYDVKM. DNA for the CDR3: TGTGCCAGCAGTTCGCTGTTAGCGGGAGAATCTGACGAGCAGTACTTC. Translation: CASSSLLAGESDEQYF.

V is TRBV25-1 and J is TRBJ2-7; 10 bases fit TRBD1. Germline V lookup: CDR1 MGHDK, CDR2 SYGVNS. The CDR3 consists of 14 residues. Trimming at V came to 2 bases and at J to 2 bases, leaving 0 bases not matched to a gene. Written as DNA, the CDR3 is TGTGCCAGCAGTGAAGGGACAGGGGCCTACGAGCAGTACTTC. Protein sequence: CASSEGTGAYEQYF.

This chain uses TRBV20-1 with TRBJ2-7, with D perhaps matching TRBD1 (6 bases). This CDR3 has 14 amino acids. V lost 3 bases to trimming and J lost 4 bases, with 16 bases between them. Germline loops: CDR1 DFQATT, CDR2 SNEGSKA (reference sequence). The CDR3 DNA follows: TGCAGTGCTAGTCCCGGGACACGGCTTTACGAGCAGTACTTC. Translation gives CSASPGTRLYEQYF.

The CDR3 here is CASSYGGSSYNEQFF. The DNA of the CDR3 is TGTGCCAGCAGTTACGGCGGGAGCTCCTACAATGAGCAGTTCTTC. This chain uses TRBV6-7 with TRBJ2-1; 7 bases are a match to TRBD2. TRBV6-7 is filed as an ORF, its function uncertain. The CDR3 runs 15 residues. J lost 0 bases, V lost 2 bases, and 1 base had no gene match.

The chain employs TRBV4-3 and TRBJ1-1, with 8 bases lining up with TRBD1. There are 12 residues in the CDR3. V dropped 1 base and J dropped 10; count of bases not matched to a gene: 2. Germline V lookup: CDR1 LGHNA, CDR2 YSLEER. The CDR3 is CASSQGTGTAFF. CDR3 DNA sequence: TGCGCCAGCAGCCAAGGGACAGGGACAGCTTTCTTT.

This clone was found a few times. J is TRBJ2-7 and V is TRBV6-5; TRBD1 matches 8 bases. CDR1 and CDR2 from the germline V gene are MNHEY and SVGAGI. Trimming cost V 0 bases and J 2 bases; bases outside gene matches: 3. CDR3 size: 15 residues. DNA of the CDR3: TGTGCCAGCAGTTACTCGGAACAGGGGGCCTACGAGCAGTACTTC. Its translation: CASSYSEQGAYEQYF.

This clone has just a few counts. The chain links TRBV6-5 to TRBJ2-7, with TRBD1 identical over 9 bases. This CDR3 contains 15 residues. Germline assignment: CDR1 MNHEY and CDR2 SVGAGI. Trimming cost V 0 bases and J 2 bases; bases outside gene matches: 2. The CDR3 loop reads CASSYSTGGTYEQYF. The CDR3 nucleotides read TGTGCCAGCAGTTACTCGACAGGGGGTACCTACGAGCAGTACTTC.

This clone was found a few times. V gene TRBV4-1 combines with J gene TRBJ1-1, with D maybe TRBD1 (6 bases). V dropped 2 bases and J dropped 5 bases, with 12 bases sitting between them. This CDR3 has 14 residues. Germline CDR1 MGHRA, CDR2 YSYEKL. The CDR3 loop is CASSQSQGLTEAFF. The CDR3 nucleotides are TGCGCCAGCAGCCAATCTCAGGGGCTAACTGAAGCTTTCTTT.

This chain links TRBV4-3 with TRBJ1-2; weak D call: TRBD1 (5 bases). V dropped 0 bases and J dropped 5 bases, with 10 bases sitting between them. Germline CDR1 LGHNA, CDR2 YSLEER. This CDR3 is 14 amino acids long. The CDR3 protein is CASSQDRAGYGYTF. CDR3 DNA sequence: TGCGCCAGCAGCCAAGATAGGGCAGGGTATGGCTACACCTTC.